These T cell receptor beta chains were read from a single sample in a study of blood T cell repertoires in COVID-19. Sequencing was performed with immunoSEQ multiplex PCR; in TCRdb, only in-frame clones are kept and a portion is missing. Altogether roughly 140,000 clones are present, approximately 73% being singletons, with the ten largest covering less than 5.5%. Sequenced: peripheral blood. The receptors shown here come from a man between 60 and 75 years old with acute or convalescent COVID-19. CDR3s include the opening cysteine and the closing phenylalanine or tryptophan. D genes are given only for firm matches. Not all rows give a size; the values are once, few, many and, for expanded clones, a class.

d_gene	v_gene	abundance	j_gene	CDR3aa	CDR3nt
TRBD2	TRBV10-2	-	TRBJ2-7	CASRQGLAGLPYEQYF	TGCGCCAGCAGACAGGGACTAGCGGGGCTCCCCTACGAGCAGTACTTC
-	TRBV6-2/TRBV6-3	-	TRBJ2-1	CASSYLGGIREQFF	TGTGCCAGCAGTTATCTGGGCGGGATTAGGGAGCAGTTCTTC
TRBD2	TRBV19	-	TRBJ2-2	CASSFPGLANTGELFF	TGTGCCAGTAGTTTCCCGGGACTAGCGAACACCGGGGAGCTGTTTTTT
-	TRBV4-2	-	TRBJ1-2	CASSQEGADIRGYTF	TGTGCCAGCAGCCAAGAGGGAGCGGATATTCGGGGCTACACCTTC
TRBD2	TRBV9	-	TRBJ2-1	CASSVVGGRENEQFF	TGTGCCAGCAGCGTAGTGGGCGGGAGAGAAAATGAGCAGTTCTTC
-	TRBV2	-	TRBJ2-5	CASSVQTLRETQYF	TGTGCCAGCAGTGTGCAGACGTTGAGGGAGACCCAGTACTTC
TRBD1	TRBV28	once	TRBJ2-7	CASSTGGLYPYEQYF	TGTGCCAGCAGTACAGGGGGCTTATACCCCTACGAGCAGTACTTC
TRBD2	TRBV6-5	-	TRBJ2-1	CASTLRIAGGNEQFF	TGTGCCAGCACCCTCCGGATAGCGGGTGGGAATGAGCAGTTCTTC
TRBD1	TRBV5-4	few	TRBJ2-6	CASSRQGTGANVLTF	TGTGCCAGCAGCCGACAGGGAACTGGGGCCAACGTCCTGACTTTC
TRBD1	TRBV24-1	-	TRBJ2-3	CATSDPPRGPTQYF	TGTGCCACCAGTGATCCCCCCAGGGGGCCTACGCAGTATTTT
TRBD2	TRBV2	-	TRBJ2-3	CASRAGLAGGTDTQYF	TGTGCCAGCAGGGCCGGACTAGCGGGAGGAACAGATACGCAGTATTTT
-	TRBV7-9	once	TRBJ1-4	CASSLGQEHEKLFF	TGTGCCAGCAGCTTAGGACAGGAGCACGAAAAACTGTTTTTT
-	TRBV27	-	TRBJ2-7	CASSFGAGSSYEQYF	TGTGCCAGCAGTTTTGGCGCGGGGAGCTCCTACGAGCAGTACTTC
-	TRBV9	once	TRBJ2-7	CASSVFPFYEQYF	TGTGCCAGCAGCGTCTTCCCCTTCTACGAGCAGTACTTC
-	TRBV7-8	-	TRBJ2-7	CASSLLPPAQDYEQYF	TGTGCCAGCAGCTTACTCCCCCCAGCTCAGGACTACGAGCAGTACTTC
-	TRBV19	few	TRBJ2-7	CASSIVAGFGGEQYF	TGTGCCAGTAGTATAGTCGCCGGGTTCGGCGGGGAGCAGTACTTC
TRBD1	TRBV28	-	TRBJ2-2	CASSPPTGRTGELFF	TGTGCCAGCAGTCCCCCGACAGGGCGCACCGGGGAGCTGTTTTTT
TRBD2	TRBV7-9	-	TRBJ2-7	CASSLSPGTRLYEQYF	TGTGCCAGCAGCTTATCCCCCGGGACTAGACTCTACGAGCAGTACTTC
TRBD2	TRBV14	-	TRBJ2-5	CASSQYRGREYETQYF	TGTGCCAGCAGCCAATATCGCGGGCGGGAGTACGAGACCCAGTACTTC
TRBD1	TRBV29-1	-	TRBJ2-7	CSVERQGSSYEQYF	TGCAGCGTTGAACGACAGGGTAGCTCCTACGAGCAGTACTTC
TRBD2	TRBV27	few	TRBJ2-3	CASSLWGLAGLSTDTQYF	TGTGCCAGCAGTTTATGGGGACTAGCGGGACTTAGCACAGATACGCAGTATTTT
-	TRBV9	-	TRBJ1-2	CASRTGEGYGYTF	TGTGCCAGCAGGACAGGAGAGGGCTATGGCTACACCTTC
-	TRBV23-1	-	TRBJ2-3	CASSGAYTDTQYF	TGCGCCAGCAGCGGAGCGTACACAGATACGCAGTATTTT
-	TRBV30	-	TRBJ1-1	CAWSVQGSTEAFF	TGTGCCTGGAGTGTACAGGGTTCCACTGAAGCTTTCTTT